This T cell receptor beta chain stems from a study of T cell repertoires in cytomegalovirus infection (dated by TCRdb to the late 2010s). Context from the whole study: Alongside well-studied HLA-B-restricted epitopes, the peptide stimulations were aimed at recently identified HLA-C-restricted CMV epitopes, whose presentation resists viral immunomodulation. Donor HLA type was relevant to the analysis, because carriage of CMV infection together with the matching HLA type was indicated by public TCR beta signatures.

According to the study, the label for this sample's treatment or condition signals: in vitro stimulation with specific CMV peptide epitopes to enrich CMV-specific T cells. The study at large found these results: The ex vivo response was dominated by HLA-C-restricted CMV-specific TCR beta clonotypes, which also provided the single most frequent clonotype in two of eight donors. Carriers of CMV infection plus the relevant HLA type were discriminated by the cumulative frequency of public TCR beta family members in the study cohort and in an independent approximately 340-donor cohort.

For this clonotype: The target of this receptor is not known. Base quality data are lacking; no much larger clone is found one base away.

Reading the germline V gene gives CDR1 SGHTA and CDR2 FQGNSA. From the cysteine up to the phenylalanine, the CDR3 has a length of 14 residues. Only the CDR3 portion is preserved as DNA: 42 bases, with reading frame beginning at the first base. V lost 6 bases and J lost 9 bases; the stretch between them is 15 bases long. Sequencing relied on an Illumina HiSeq 1500. TCRdb reran the public reads through fastp at Q25 and MiXCR, keeping productive beta chains. Each CDR3 protein gets just one entry, which takes the most common genes and DNA from the rows behind it. The sample table holds roughly 920,000 distinct CDR3 sequences, of which roughly 31% were seen once. The leading ten clones occupy about 14% of the sample.

The starting material was cultured CD8+ T cells from PBMCs, obtained from culture after CMV antigen stimulation. The chain joins TRBV7-2 to TRBJ1-6; the D region possibly corresponds to TRBD1 (5 bases align). This sequence originates from a human donor in good health (CMV status not recorded). Some clones in this sample may be carry-over from other donors' samples. In nucleotides, the sequence is TGTGCCAGCAGGGACCGGGGGTTCCTTTCACCCCTCCACTTT. Translated, this is CASRDRGFLSPLHF.